One and the same sample provided the 14 T cell receptor beta chains below, sequenced in a study of blood T cell dynamics during melanoma immunotherapy. Only in-frame clones appear in the TCRdb table, and some are missing; sequencing was by immunoSEQ multiplex PCR. The table lists 10,000 to 12,000 clones, approximately 91% of them singletons. Time point indicated: week 3, after first cycle of checkpoint inhibitor. The sample was blood, taken from a patient treated with checkpoint blockade. Source of these receptors: a human donor with melanoma.

A single count supports this clone. The chain has TRBV30 and TRBJ2-7, with unresolved D. Germline values: CDR1 GTSNPN, CDR2 SVGIG (reference sequence). The CDR3 extends over 12 amino acids. The V end was cut by 3 bases, the J end by 2 bases, with 8 bases between. The CDR3 region is CAWSDPAYEQYF. The DNA of the CDR3 is TGTGCCTGGAGCGACCCAGCCTACGAGCAGTACTTC.

This clone was seen a single time. The rearrangement links TRBV6-4 to TRBJ1-6; D is perhaps TRBD1 (6 bases). CDR3 length: 20 residues. Germline V CDR1 and CDR2: MRHNA, SNTAGT. V lost 6 bases and J lost 3, with 27 bases in between. CDR3 coding DNA: TGTGCCAGCAGATATCTGGGGGGCAGATTACGGGAGGACTATAATTCACCCCTCCACTTT. Its translation: CASRYLGGRLREDYNSPLHF.

The chain recombines TRBV7-2 with TRBJ2-3; weak D call: TRBD2 (5 bases). The CDR3 sequence is 16 residues long. Germline V gene data show CDR1 as SGHTA and CDR2 as FQGNSA. V gave up 4 bases and J gave up 1 base, with 15 bases separating them. The CDR3 DNA sequence: TGTGCCAGCAGCTCCCAGAGGAGGACTCGCACAGATACGCAGTATTTT. Encoded protein: CASSSQRRTRTDTQYF. Using reference TRBV7-2 and TRBJ2-3 for the parts outside the CDR3, the full variable domain is GAGVSQSPSNKVTEKGKDVELRCDPISGHTALYWYRQSLGQGLEFLIYFQGNSAPDKSGLPSDRFSAERTGGSVSTLTIQRTQQEDSAVYLCASSSQRRTRTDTQYFGPGTRLTVL.

This chain connects TRBV18 to TRBJ2-7; D not certain. V lost 3 bases and J lost 3, with 6 bases in between. Germline V gene lookup returns CDR1 KGHSH and CDR2 LQKENI. The CDR3 runs to 12 residues. CDR3 nucleotides: TGTGCCAGCTCACCGGTCGGCTACGAGCAGTACTTC. Translating gives CASSPVGYEQYF.

A single count supports this clone. The chain carries TRBV5-6 and TRBJ1-1; perhaps TRBD1 as D (5 bases). V lost 4 bases, J lost 5 bases, and 15 bases lay in between. This CDR3 is built from 14 residues. Germline V gene data show CDR1 as SGHDT and CDR2 as YYEEEE. As DNA, the CDR3 is TGTGCCAGCAGCCCGCGGGGGGGTGGAACTGAAGCTTTCTTT. As protein: CASSPRGGGTEAFF. Full variable domain (missing parts from reference TRBV5-6 and TRBJ1-1): DAGVTQSPTHLIKTRGQQVTLRCSPKSGHDTVSWYQQALGQGPQFIFQYYEEEERQRGNFPDRFSGHQFPNYSSELNVNALLLGDSALYLCASSPRGGGTEAFFGQGTRLTVV.

The chain carries TRBV6-4 and TRBJ2-4; D ambiguous. The CDR3 is made up of 15 amino acids. Per germline, CDR1 MRHNA and CDR2 SNTAGT. The ends were cut back, 3 bases at V and 6 bases at J, with 15 bases in the middle. CDR3 region: CASSESEAAPNIQYF. The CDR3 nucleotides are TGTGCCAGCAGTGAGTCTGAGGCAGCCCCAAACATTCAGTACTTC.

This chain uses TRBV6-6 with TRBJ1-2, with D tentatively TRBD1 (5 bases). Per germline, CDR1 MNHNY and CDR2 SVGAGI (reference sequence). The CDR3 runs 15 residues. Trimming pared 4 bases from V and 5 bases from J, leaving 17 bases between. The CDR3 DNA reads TGTGCCAGCAGTTCAGGGCCCTCTAAGGGGTATGGCTACACCTTC. Translation: CASSSGPSKGYGYTF.

V usage is TRBV30 and J usage is TRBJ2-7, with D possibly called TRBD1 or TRBD2 (6 bases each). This CDR3 is 13 amino acids long. The germline V and J ends were trimmed by 5 bases and 5 bases, with 16 bases remaining between them. Germline V gene data show CDR1 as GTSNPN and CDR2 as SVGIG (reference sequence). Written as DNA, the CDR3 is TGTGCCTGGGGTTTTGGAGGGGGGAACGAGCAGTACTTC. As protein: CAWGFGGGNEQYF.

The chain joins TRBV5-1 to TRBJ2-4; 8 bases align to TRBD2. This CDR3 comprises 14 residues. Trimming took 1 base from V and 8 from J; bases not matched to a gene: 5. Germline V lookup: CDR1 SGHRS, CDR2 YFSETQ. CDR3 DNA sequence: TGCGCCAGCAGCTTGTCGGGGGGGCAGGACATTCAGTACTTC. Protein product: CASSLSGGQDIQYF.

This clone occurred once. The V and J genes are TRBV6-1 and TRBJ1-1; D remains ambiguous. The CDR3 runs 13 residues. V was clipped by 2 bases and J by 8 bases, with 12 bases between them. Germline assignment: CDR1 MNHNS and CDR2 SASEGT. CDR3 DNA sequence: TGTGCCAGCAGTGAAAGGCAGGACCGGGAAGCTTTCTTT. As protein: CASSERQDREAFF.

The chain links TRBV12-5 to TRBJ1-4, with 8 bases fitting TRBD1. Germline V gene lookup returns CDR1 LGHNT and CDR2 FRNRAP. The V segment lost 5 bases and the J segment 8 bases; nucleotides outside the gene matches: 10. The CDR3 has 15 amino acids. The CDR3 loop is CASGPRTGWGEKLFF. In nucleotides, the CDR3 is TGTGCTAGTGGTCCACGGACAGGGTGGGGGGAAAAACTGTTTTTT.

The V and J genes are TRBV7-9 and TRBJ2-5; 8 bases line up with TRBD2. The germline V gene encodes CDR1 SEHNR and CDR2 FQNEAQ (reference sequence). There are 16 residues in the CDR3. V trimming: 5 bases; J trimming: 4 bases; junction bases outside the gene matches: 12. CDR3 nucleotides: TGTGCCAGCAGCCCGCCTGGCGGGGGGATTCTAGAGACCCAGTACTTC. This sequence encodes CASSPPGGGILETQYF.

The DNA for the CDR3 is TGTGCCAGTAGTCCCAGGGTTCGTACTGAAGCTTTCTTT. Protein: CASSPRVRTEAFF. The rearrangement uses TRBV19 and TRBJ1-1; tentative D call: TRBD1 (5 bases). This CDR3 is built from 13 residues. Looked up from germline, CDR1 is LNHDA and CDR2 is SQIVND (reference sequence). V gave up 5 bases and J gave up 5 bases, with 12 bases separating them.

The chain joins TRBV5-1 to TRBJ2-1, with D uncertain. V was shortened by 1 base and J by 8 bases, with 7 bases between the two germline ends. The CDR3 runs 12 residues. In germline, CDR1 is SGHRS, CDR2 YFSETQ. The CDR3 sequence: CASSLSRDEQFF. As DNA, the CDR3 is TGCGCCAGCAGCTTGTCCCGAGATGAGCAGTTCTTC. Using reference TRBV5-1 and TRBJ2-1 for the parts outside the CDR3, the full variable domain is KAGVTQTPRYLIKTRGQQVTLSCSPISGHRSVSWYQQTPGQGLQFLFEYFSETQRNKGNFPGRFSGRQFSNSRSEMNVSTLELGDSALYLCASSLSRDEQFFGPGTRLTVL.